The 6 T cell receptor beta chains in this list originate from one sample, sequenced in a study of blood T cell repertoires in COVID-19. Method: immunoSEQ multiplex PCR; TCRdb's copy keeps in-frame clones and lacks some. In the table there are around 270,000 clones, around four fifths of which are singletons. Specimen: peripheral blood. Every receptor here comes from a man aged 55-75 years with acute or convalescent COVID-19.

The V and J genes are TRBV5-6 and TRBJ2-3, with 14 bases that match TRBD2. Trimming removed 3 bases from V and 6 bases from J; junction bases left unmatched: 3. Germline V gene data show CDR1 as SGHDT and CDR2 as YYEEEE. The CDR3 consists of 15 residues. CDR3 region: CASSSRTSGGDTQYF. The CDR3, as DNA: TGTGCCAGCAGCTCTAGGACTAGCGGGGGGGATACGCAGTATTTT.

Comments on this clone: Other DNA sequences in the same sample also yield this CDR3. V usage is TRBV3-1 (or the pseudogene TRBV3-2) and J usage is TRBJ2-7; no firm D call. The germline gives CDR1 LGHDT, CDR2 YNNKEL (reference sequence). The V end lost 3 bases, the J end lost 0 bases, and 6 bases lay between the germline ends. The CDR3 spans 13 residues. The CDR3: CASSHPSSYEQYF. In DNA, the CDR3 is TGTGCCAGCAGCCATCCGAGCTCCTACGAGCAGTACTTC.

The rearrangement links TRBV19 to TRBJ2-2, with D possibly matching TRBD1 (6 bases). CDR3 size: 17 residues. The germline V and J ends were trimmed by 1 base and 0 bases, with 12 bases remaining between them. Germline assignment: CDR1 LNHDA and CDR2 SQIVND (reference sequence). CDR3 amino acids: CASSIVRTETNTGELFF. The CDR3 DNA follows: TGTGCCAGTAGTATAGTTAGGACAGAGACGAACACCGGGGAGCTGTTTTTT.

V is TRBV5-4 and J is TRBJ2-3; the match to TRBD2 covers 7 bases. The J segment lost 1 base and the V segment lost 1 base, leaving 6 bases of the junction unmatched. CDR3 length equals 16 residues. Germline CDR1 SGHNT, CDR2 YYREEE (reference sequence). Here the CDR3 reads CASSLRRLAGTDTQYF. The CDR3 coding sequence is TGTGCCAGCAGCTTGCGTCGGCTAGCGGGCACAGATACGCAGTATTTT.

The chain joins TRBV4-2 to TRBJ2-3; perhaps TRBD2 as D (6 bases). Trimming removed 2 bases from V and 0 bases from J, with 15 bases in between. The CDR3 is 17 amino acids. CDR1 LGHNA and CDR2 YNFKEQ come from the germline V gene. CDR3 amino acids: CASSQPPRDLSTDTQYF. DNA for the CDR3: TGTGCCAGCAGCCAACCTCCCCGGGACTTGAGCACAGATACGCAGTATTTT.

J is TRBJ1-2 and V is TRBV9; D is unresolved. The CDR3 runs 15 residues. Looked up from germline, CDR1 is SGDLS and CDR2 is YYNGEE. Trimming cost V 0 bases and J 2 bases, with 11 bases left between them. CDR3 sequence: CASSVDLAGNYGYTF. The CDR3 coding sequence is TGTGCCAGCAGCGTAGATCTTGCGGGAAACTATGGCTACACCTTC.